This TCR beta chain was sequenced in a study of cytomegalovirus exposure and HLA in healthy donors. CDR3 length: 14 residues. Trimming at V came to 7 bases and at J to 7 bases, leaving 11 bases not matched to a gene. In germline, CDR1 is MGHDK, CDR2 SYGVNS. This clone was seen only a few times. In the PCR, 60 Vbeta and 13 Jbeta primers were used. Some clones are missing from TCRdb's copy, which holds only in-frame ones; the method was immunoSEQ multiplex PCR. The sample lists roughly 120,000 clones; 8.5% to 10% were seen once. The specimen was PBMCs. The sequence was obtained from a man between 35 and 55 years old in good health and CMV-seronegative. The chain recombines TRBV25-1 with TRBJ1-1; 8 bases are a match to TRBD1. CDR3 bases: TGTGCCAGCATGGGGTGGCAGGGGGCAGGTGAAGCTTTCTTT. Protein: CASMGWQGAGEAFF.